This T cell receptor (beta chain) comes out of a study of CD8 T cells in Susac syndrome. Sequencing of TCR beta covered CD8+ and CD4+ T cells obtained from blood. TEMRA cells were FACS-enriched, unlike CD8+ and CD4+ T cells, which were negatively isolated. Whole-study results and caveats: It was acknowledged in the study that the number of individuals who were included in its TCR sequencing and HLA analysis was relatively small.

With random hexamers, reverse transcription was performed on about 0.5 to 1 ug of RNA. Multiplex PCR with immunoSEQ amplified the TCR beta CDR3 across 54 Vbeta and 13 Jbeta. TCRdb reanalysed the immunoSEQ multiplex PCR reads using MiXCR and keeps one entry per CDR3 protein. The sample yields about 120,000 distinct CDR3 sequences, around 94% seen once. CDR1 is DFQATT, CDR2 SNEGSKA, per germline (reference sequence). The CDR3 length is 12 residues. Trimming shortened V by 5 bases and J by 1 base, and 9 bases separated the two germline ends. With regard to this clonotype: Its antigen is as yet unknown.

V gene TRBV20-1 combines with J gene TRBJ2-7; D is perhaps TRBD1 (6 bases). The sample taken for sequencing was CD4+ T cells from PBMCs. The source of this sequence is a human donor in good health. CDR3 protein: CSALQGSYEQYF. CDR3 in DNA: TGCAGTGCTTTACAGGGTTCCTACGAGCAGTACTTC.